The source of this T cell receptor (beta chain) is a study of T cells after yellow fever vaccination. Findings of the study overall: Any FACS-sorted repertoire could hold abundant clonotypes that contaminate it from the bulk population. Most clones from primary vaccination resurfaced after the booster (about 96% CD4, less than 90% CD8).

Points on this clonotype: Its antigen is undetermined.

TCRdb called the 5' RACE reads again in MiXCR, with one record for every CDR3 protein. The sample carries hundreds of thousands of distinct CDR3 sequences, 21% recorded once. There are 14 residues in the CDR3. V lost 4 bases, J lost 3 bases, and 5 bases stayed unmatched. Per the germline V gene, CDR1 is MDHEN and CDR2 is SYDVKM. The genes are TRBV28 and TRBJ2-7; 8 bases map to TRBD2. This TCR was sampled from a man younger than 35 who received the YFV17D yellow fever vaccine. The sequenced sample was PBMCs, obtained approximately 22 days after the first yellow fever vaccination. CDR3 protein: CASSSAGAIYEQYV. The CDR3 region has the DNA TGTGCCAGCAGTTCAGCGGGGGCCATCTACGAGCAGTACGTC.